This T cell receptor (beta chain) derives from a study of T cell changes during pregnancy in multiple sclerosis. The method was immunoSEQ multiplex PCR; TCRdb's version includes in-frame clones alone and lacks a portion of them. Of about 38,000 clones listed, 70% to 90% are singletons. The length of the CDR3 is 14 residues. This receptor was taken from a female donor with multiple sclerosis, enrolled in a pregnancy study. Sequencing used CD8+ T cells from peripheral blood mononuclear cells, obtained in the third trimester of pregnancy. V and J are TRBV21-1 and TRBJ2-7; the table calls TRBD1, which could not be checked here. TRBV21-1 is recorded as a pseudogene. The CDR3 DNA reads as TGTGCCAGCACAGAGGTACAGGGAGCCTACGAGCAGTACTTC. Its protein is CASTEVQGAYEQYF.